This section outlines one T cell receptor (beta chain) sequence together with its context. Its antigen is currently unknown. This CDR3 is 15 amino acids long. The V end was cut by 7 bases, the J end by 0 bases, with 10 bases between. Germline lookup yields CDR1 MNHEY and CDR2 SVGAGI. This sample is part of a study of OX40 agonist ivuxolimab in advanced cancers. On the study more broadly: From roughly 20 to 90 years was the age range, with a mean of about 56 years, and roughly 80% were male.

Assay: immunoSEQ multiplex PCR; the TCRdb copy retains only in-frame clones and omits some. The table records roughly 62,000 clones, around 90% of them present only once. Study-level points and caveats: Researchers report that CD8+ T cells had, on average, more expanded clones than CD4+. Also present in some nonresponders was a low level of normalized T-cell clonal expansion. No determination was made of the antigen specificity of the expanded peripheral T cells.

The V and J genes are TRBV6-5 and TRBJ2-6, with D hard to call. This sequence was found in an adult with an advanced solid tumor such as melanoma, head and neck, liver or kidney cancer. Sequencing used CD4+ or CD8+ T cells sorted from blood, obtained in a trial of the OX40 agonist ivuxolimab. The CDR3: CASTKKGSGANVLTF. The CDR3 region has the DNA TGTGCCAGCACCAAAAAGGGCTCTGGGGCCAACGTCCTGACTTTC.